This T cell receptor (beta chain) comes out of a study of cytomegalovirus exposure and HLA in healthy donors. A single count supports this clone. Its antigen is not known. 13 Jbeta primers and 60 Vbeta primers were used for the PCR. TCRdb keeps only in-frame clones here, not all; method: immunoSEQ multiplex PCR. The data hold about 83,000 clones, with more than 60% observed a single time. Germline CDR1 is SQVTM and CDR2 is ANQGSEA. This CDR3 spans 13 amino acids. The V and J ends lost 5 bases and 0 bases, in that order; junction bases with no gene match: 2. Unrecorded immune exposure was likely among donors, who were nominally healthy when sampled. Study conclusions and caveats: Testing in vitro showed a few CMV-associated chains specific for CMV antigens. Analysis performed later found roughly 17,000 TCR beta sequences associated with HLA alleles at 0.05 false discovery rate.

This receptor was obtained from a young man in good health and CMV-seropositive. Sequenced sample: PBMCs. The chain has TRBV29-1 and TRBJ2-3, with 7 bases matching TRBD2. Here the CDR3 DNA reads TGCAGCGTTCGGACTAGGAGCACAGATACGCAGTATTTT. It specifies CSVRTRSTDTQYF.